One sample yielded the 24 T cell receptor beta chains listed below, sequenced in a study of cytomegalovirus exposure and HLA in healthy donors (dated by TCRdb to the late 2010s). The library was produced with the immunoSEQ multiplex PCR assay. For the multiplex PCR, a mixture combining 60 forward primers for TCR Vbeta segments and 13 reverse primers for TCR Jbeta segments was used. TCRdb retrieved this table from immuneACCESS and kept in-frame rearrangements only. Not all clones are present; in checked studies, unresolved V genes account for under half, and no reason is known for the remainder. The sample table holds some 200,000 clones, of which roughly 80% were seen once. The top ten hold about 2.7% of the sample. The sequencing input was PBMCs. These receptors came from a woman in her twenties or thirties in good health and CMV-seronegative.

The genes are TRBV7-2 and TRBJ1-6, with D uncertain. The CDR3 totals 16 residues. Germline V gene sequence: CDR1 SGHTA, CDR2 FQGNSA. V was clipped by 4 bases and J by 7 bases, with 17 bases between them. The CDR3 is CASSWRARTLNSPLHF. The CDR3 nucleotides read TGTGCCAGCAGCTGGAGGGCGCGTACCTTGAATTCACCCCTCCACTTT.

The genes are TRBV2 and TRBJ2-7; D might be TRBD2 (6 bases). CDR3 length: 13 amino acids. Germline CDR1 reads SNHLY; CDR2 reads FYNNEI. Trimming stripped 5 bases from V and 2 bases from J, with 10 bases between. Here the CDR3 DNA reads TGTGCCAGCAGTAACAAGCGGGCCTACGAGCAGTACTTC. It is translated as CASSNKRAYEQYF.

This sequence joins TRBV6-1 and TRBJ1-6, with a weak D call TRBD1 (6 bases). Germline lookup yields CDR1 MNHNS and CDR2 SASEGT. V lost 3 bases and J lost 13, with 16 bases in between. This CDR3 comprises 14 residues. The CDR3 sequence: CASSEFGTGGPLHF. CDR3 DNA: TGTGCCAGCAGTGAGTTCGGAACGGGGGGCCCCCTCCACTTT.

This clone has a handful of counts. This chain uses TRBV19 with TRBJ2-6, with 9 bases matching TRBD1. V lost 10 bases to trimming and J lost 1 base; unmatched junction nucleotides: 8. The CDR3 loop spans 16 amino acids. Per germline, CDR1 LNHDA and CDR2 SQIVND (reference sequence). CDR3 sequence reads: CATDRGAGSGANVLTF. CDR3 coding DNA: TGTGCCACGGACAGGGGCGCGGGGTCTGGGGCCAACGTCCTGACTTTC.

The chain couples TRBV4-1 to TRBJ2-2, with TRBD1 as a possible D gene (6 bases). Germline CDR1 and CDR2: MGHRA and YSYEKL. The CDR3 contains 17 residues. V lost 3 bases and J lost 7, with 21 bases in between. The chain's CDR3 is CASSHLGTPASGGELFF. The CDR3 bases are TGCGCCAGCAGCCACCTAGGGACACCAGCTAGTGGCGGGGAGCTGTTTTTT.

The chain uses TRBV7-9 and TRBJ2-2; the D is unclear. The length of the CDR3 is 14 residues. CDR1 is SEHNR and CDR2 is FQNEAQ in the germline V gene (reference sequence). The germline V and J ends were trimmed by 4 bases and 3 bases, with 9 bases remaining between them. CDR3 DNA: TGTGCCAGCAGCTCACCGGTGTACACCGGGGAGCTGTTTTTT. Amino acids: CASSSPVYTGELFF.

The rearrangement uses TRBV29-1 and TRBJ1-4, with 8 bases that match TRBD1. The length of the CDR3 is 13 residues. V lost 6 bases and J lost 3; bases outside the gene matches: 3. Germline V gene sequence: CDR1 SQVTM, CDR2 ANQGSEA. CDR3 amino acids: CSVQGQANEKLFF. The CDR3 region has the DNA TGCAGCGTCCAGGGACAGGCTAATGAAAAACTGTTTTTT. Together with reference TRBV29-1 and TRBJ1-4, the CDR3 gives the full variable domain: SAVISQKPSRDICQRGTSLTIQCQVDSQVTMMFWYRQQPGQSLTLIATANQGSEATYESGFVIDKFPISRPNLTFSTLTVSNMSPEDSSIYLCSVQGQANEKLFFGSGTQLSVL.

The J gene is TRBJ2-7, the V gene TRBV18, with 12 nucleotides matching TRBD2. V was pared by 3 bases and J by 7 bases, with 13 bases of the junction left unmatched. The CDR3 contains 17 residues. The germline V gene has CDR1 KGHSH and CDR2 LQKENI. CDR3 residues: CASSPRLAGAEVGEQYF. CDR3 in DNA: TGTGCCAGCTCACCTCGACTAGCGGGGGCCGAGGTGGGGGAGCAGTACTTC.

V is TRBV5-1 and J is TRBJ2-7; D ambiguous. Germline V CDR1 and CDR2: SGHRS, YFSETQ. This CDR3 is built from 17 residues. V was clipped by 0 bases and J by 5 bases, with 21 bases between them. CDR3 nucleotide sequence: TGCGCCAGCAGCTTGGGGGTGACGACGCGGTTTAGGAACGAGCAGTACTTC. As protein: CASSLGVTTRFRNEQYF.

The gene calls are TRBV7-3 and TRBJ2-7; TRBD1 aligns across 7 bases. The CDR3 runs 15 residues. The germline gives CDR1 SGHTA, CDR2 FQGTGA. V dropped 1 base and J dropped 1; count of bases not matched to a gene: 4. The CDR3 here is CASSLMAGGSYEQYF. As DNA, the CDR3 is TGTGCCAGCAGCTTAATGGCAGGGGGATCCTACGAGCAGTACTTC.

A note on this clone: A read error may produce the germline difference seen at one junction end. The CDR3 DNA reads as TGCAGCGTTCCCCAGGGCCTCTATGGCTACCCCTTC. It specifies CSVPQGLYGYPF. V is TRBV29-1 and J is TRBJ1-2; a weak D match, TRBD1 (5 bases). The CDR3 consists of 12 residues. The V gene's germline CDR1 is SQVTM and CDR2 ANQGSEA.

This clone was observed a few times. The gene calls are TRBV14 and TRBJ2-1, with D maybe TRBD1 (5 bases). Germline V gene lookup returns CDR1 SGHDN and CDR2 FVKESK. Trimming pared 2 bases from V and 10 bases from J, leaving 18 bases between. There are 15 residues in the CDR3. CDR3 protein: CASSQIGATAWEQFF. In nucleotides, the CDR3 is TGTGCCAGCAGCCAAATAGGAGCGACAGCATGGGAGCAGTTCTTC.

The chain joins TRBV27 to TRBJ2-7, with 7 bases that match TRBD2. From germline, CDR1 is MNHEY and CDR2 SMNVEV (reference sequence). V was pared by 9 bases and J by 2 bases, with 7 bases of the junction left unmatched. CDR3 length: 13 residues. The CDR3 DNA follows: TGTGCCAGTCGGGACTATAGCACCTACGAGCAGTACTTC. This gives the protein CASRDYSTYEQYF.

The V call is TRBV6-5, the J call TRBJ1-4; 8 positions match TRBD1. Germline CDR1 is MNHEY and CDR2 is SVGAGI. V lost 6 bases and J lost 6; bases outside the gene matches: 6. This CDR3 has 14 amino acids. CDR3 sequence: CASRTQGGDEKLFF. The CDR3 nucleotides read TGTGCCAGCAGAACACAGGGGGGGGATGAAAAACTGTTTTTT.

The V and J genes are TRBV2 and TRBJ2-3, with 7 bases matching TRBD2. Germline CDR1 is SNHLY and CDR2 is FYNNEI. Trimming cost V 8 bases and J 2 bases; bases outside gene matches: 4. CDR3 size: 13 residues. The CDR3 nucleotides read TGTGCCAGCGGGAGGGACTACACAGATACGCAGTATTTT. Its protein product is CASGRDYTDTQYF. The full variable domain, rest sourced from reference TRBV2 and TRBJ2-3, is EPEVTQTPSHQVTQMGQEVILRCVPISNHLYFYWYRQILGQKVEFLVSFYNNEISEKSEIFDDQFSVERPDGSNFTLKIRSTKLEDSAMYFCASGRDYTDTQYFGPGTRLTVL.

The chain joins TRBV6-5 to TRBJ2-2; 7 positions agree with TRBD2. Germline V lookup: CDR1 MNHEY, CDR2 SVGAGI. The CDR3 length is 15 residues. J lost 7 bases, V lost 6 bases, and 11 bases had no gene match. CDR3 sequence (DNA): TGTGCCAGCAGCCTGGGAAGCGGGGCGAGCGGGGAGCTGTTTTTT. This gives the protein CASSLGSGASGELFF.

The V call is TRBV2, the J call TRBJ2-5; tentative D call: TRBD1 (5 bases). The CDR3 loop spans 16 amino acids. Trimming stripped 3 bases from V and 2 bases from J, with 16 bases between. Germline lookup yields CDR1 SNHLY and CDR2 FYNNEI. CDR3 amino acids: CASSDVRQGLQETQYF. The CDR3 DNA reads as TGTGCCAGCAGTGACGTGAGGCAGGGCCTACAAGAGACCCAGTACTTC.

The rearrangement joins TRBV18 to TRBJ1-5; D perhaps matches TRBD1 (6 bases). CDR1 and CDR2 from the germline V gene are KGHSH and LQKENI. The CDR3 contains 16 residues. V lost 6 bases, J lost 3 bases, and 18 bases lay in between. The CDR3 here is CASSVSGGLYNQPQHF. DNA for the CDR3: TGTGCCAGCTCGGTAAGCGGGGGCCTTTACAATCAGCCCCAGCATTTT.

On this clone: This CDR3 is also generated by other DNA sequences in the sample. The CDR3 loop is CASSLPTYEQYF. The CDR3, as DNA: TGTGCCAGCAGCCTTCCTACGTACGAGCAGTACTTC. The rearrangement links TRBV28 to TRBJ2-7; D ambiguous. Germline assignment: CDR1 MDHEN and CDR2 SYDVKM. The V end lost 6 bases, the J end lost 4 bases, and 10 bases lay between the germline ends. The CDR3 totals 12 residues.

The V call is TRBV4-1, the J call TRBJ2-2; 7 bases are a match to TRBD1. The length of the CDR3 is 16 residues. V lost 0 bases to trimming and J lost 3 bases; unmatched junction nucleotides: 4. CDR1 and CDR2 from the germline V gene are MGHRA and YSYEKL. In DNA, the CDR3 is TGCGCCAGCAGCCAAGACCCGGGACAGTACACCGGGGAGCTGTTTTTT. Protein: CASSQDPGQYTGELFF.

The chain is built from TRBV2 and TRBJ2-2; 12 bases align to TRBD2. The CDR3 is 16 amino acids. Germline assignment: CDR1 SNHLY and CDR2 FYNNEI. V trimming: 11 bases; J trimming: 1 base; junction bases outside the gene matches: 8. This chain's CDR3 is CASVWGLAGNTGELFF. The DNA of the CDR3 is TGTGCCTCCGTGTGGGGACTAGCGGGGAACACCGGGGAGCTGTTTTTT.

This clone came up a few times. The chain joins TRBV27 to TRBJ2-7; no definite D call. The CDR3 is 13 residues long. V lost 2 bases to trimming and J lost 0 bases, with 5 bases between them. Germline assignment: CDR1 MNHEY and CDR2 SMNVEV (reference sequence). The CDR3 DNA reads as TGTGCCAGCAGTTTAACAGTCTCCTACGAGCAGTACTTC. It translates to CASSLTVSYEQYF.

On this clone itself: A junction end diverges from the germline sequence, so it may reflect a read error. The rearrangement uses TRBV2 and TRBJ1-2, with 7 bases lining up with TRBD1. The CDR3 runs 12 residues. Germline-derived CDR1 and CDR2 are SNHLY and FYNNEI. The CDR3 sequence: CASSERAGTAIF. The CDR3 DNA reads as TGTGCCAGCAGCGAAAGGGCCGGGACAGCAATCTTC.

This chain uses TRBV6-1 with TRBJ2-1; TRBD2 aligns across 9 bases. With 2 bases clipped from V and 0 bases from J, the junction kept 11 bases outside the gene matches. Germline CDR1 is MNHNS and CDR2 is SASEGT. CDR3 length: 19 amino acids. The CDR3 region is CASSERFRGGGASYNEQFF. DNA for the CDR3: TGTGCCAGCAGTGAAAGATTTCGGGGCGGGGGGGCCTCCTACAATGAGCAGTTCTTC.